This T cell receptor (beta chain) was sequenced during a study of shared clonotypes between healthy human individuals. Every immunoSEQ plate was one replicate of a subset's evenly spread DNA. Data came from immunoSEQ multiplex PCR; TCRdb stores just in-frame clones and leaves some out. The sample lists about 520,000 clones, over 75% occurring once. The V end lost 2 bases, the J end lost 1 base, and 8 bases lay between the germline ends. This CDR3 has 13 residues. Per germline, CDR1 SQVTM and CDR2 ANQGSEA. The chain carries TRBV29-1 and TRBJ1-1, with no clear D. The sample comprised PBMCs. The clonotype was recovered from a middle-aged woman in good health. Some clones in this sample may be carry-over from other donors' samples. The CDR3 nucleotides read TGCAGCGTTGAAAAGGGAGGGAACACTGAAGCTTTCTTT. As protein: CSVEKGGNTEAFF.